The 8 T cell receptor beta chains given below trace back to one sample, sequenced in a study of T cell changes during pregnancy in multiple sclerosis. Profiling relied on immunoSEQ multiplex PCR, and the TCRdb table lists in-frame clones only, not all of them. The sample consists of roughly 26,000 clones, 85% to 90% of them appearing once. Sequencing was performed on CD8+ T cells from peripheral blood mononuclear cells, taken in the second trimester of pregnancy. Source of these receptors: a female donor with multiple sclerosis, enrolled in a pregnancy study.

The rearrangement uses TRBV28 and TRBJ2-1; 7 bases line up with TRBD2. Looked up from germline, CDR1 is MDHEN and CDR2 is SYDVKM. This CDR3 comprises 15 residues. With 1 base clipped from V and 3 bases from J, the junction kept 3 bases outside the gene matches. CDR3 nucleotide sequence: TGTGCCAGCAGTTTATTACTAGCGCTCTACAATGAGCAGTTCTTC. As protein: CASSLLLALYNEQFF. Variable domain in full (rest from reference TRBV28 and TRBJ2-1): DVKVTQSSRYLVKRTGEKVFLECVQDMDHENMFWYRQDPGLGLRLIYFSYDVKMKEKGDIPEGYSVSREKKERFSLILESASTNQTSMYLCASSLLLALYNEQFFGPGTRLTVL.

The V gene is TRBV7-2, the J gene TRBJ2-3; 7 bases line up with TRBD2. CDR3 length equals 12 residues. Unmatched junction bases numbered 1, after V lost 2 bases and J lost 8 bases. The germline gives CDR1 SGHTA, CDR2 FQGNSA. DNA for the CDR3: TGTGCCAGCAGCTTATGGGAGGGTACGCAGTATTTT. This sequence encodes CASSLWEGTQYF.

The rearrangement uses TRBV27 and TRBJ1-1, with D unclear. CDR3 length equals 14 residues. Trimming took 6 bases from V and 1 from J, leaving 12 bases between them. Germline CDR1 is MNHEY and CDR2 is SMNVEV (reference sequence). CDR3 coding DNA: TGTGCCAGCAGGTCGCGGGCCCCGAACACTGAAGCTTTCTTT. It translates to CASRSRAPNTEAFF.

The genes are TRBV7-9 and TRBJ2-7, with D unresolved. V was shortened by 5 bases and J by 7 bases, with 9 bases between the two germline ends. In germline, CDR1 is SEHNR, CDR2 FQNEAQ (reference sequence). The CDR3 runs to 11 residues. The CDR3 loop is CASSQSWEQYF. CDR3 coding DNA: TGTGCCAGCAGCCAGTCGTGGGAGCAGTACTTC.

The chain recombines TRBV28 with TRBJ1-2, with 9 bases fitting TRBD1. This CDR3 is built from 12 residues. Germline trimming cut 4 bases from V and 8 bases from J; bases unmatched to any gene: 2. CDR1 MDHEN and CDR2 SYDVKM come from the germline V gene. The CDR3 sequence: CASSWTGDGYTF. The CDR3 bases are TGTGCCAGCAGTTGGACAGGGGACGGCTACACCTTC.

The chain uses TRBV19 and TRBJ1-5; 9 nucleotides match TRBD1. This CDR3 region has 15 residues. V was clipped by 4 bases and J by 7 bases; unmatched bases: 8. Germline V gene data show CDR1 as LNHDA and CDR2 as SQIVND (reference sequence). CDR3 DNA: TGTGCCAGTAGTACACCGGGACAGGGACTCCAGCCCCAGCATTTT. It codes for CASSTPGQGLQPQHF.

V is TRBV7-9 and J is TRBJ2-1; 8 bases align to TRBD2. J was trimmed by 9 bases and V by 4 bases; bases with no gene match: 8. From germline, CDR1 is SEHNR and CDR2 FQNEAQ (reference sequence). The CDR3 sequence is 14 residues long. CDR3 bases: TGTGCCAGCAGCTCCAGCGGGAGATGGAGTGAGCAGTTCTTC. It encodes CASSSSGRWSEQFF.

This clone was seen once. The chain employs TRBV28 and TRBJ2-7, with D perhaps matching TRBD1 (5 bases). V lost 6 bases to trimming and J lost 0 bases, with 12 bases between them. This CDR3 contains 14 residues. The germline V gene encodes CDR1 MDHEN and CDR2 SYDVKM. CDR3 residues: CASRQDVSSYEQYF. The CDR3 bases are TGTGCCAGCAGACAGGATGTGAGCTCCTACGAGCAGTACTTC.